The 30 T cell receptor beta chains below come from one sample, sequenced in a study of cytomegalovirus exposure and HLA in healthy donors. This PCR relied on a set of 60 Vbeta primers and 13 Jbeta primers. Repertoires were generated with immunoSEQ multiplex PCR, while TCRdb's copy carries only in-frame clones and drops some. This sample has some 140,000 clones, with around 77% found just once. The source material was PBMCs. Receptors were obtained from a man younger than 35 in good health and CMV-seronegative.

The V call is TRBV5-4, the J call TRBJ2-5; no clear D. Trimming removed 0 bases at V and 5 bases at J, with 8 bases between. The CDR3 has 13 residues. Germline V gene data show CDR1 as SGHNT and CDR2 as YYREEE (reference sequence). CDR3 in DNA: TGTGCCAGCAGCTTGGCCAATGCGGAGACCCAGTACTTC. Protein sequence: CASSLANAETQYF.

V is TRBV6-5 and J is TRBJ1-6; D not certain. CDR1 and CDR2 from the germline V gene are MNHEY and SVGAGI. Between the trimmed V and J ends, which lost 2 bases and 8 bases, there was a span of 10 bases. The CDR3 totals 14 residues. Here the CDR3 DNA reads TGTGCCAGCAGTTACCGGGAAACCCATTCACCCCTCCACTTT. Encoded protein: CASSYRETHSPLHF.

The gene calls are TRBV19 and TRBJ2-7; 7 bases are a match to TRBD1. This CDR3 is built from 14 residues. The germline V gene has CDR1 LNHDA and CDR2 SQIVND (reference sequence). J gave up 5 bases and V 1 base, and 5 bases lay outside the gene matches. The CDR3 is CASSIGQGFDEQYF. For the CDR3, the DNA is TGTGCCAGTAGTATAGGACAGGGTTTCGACGAGCAGTACTTC. Full variable domain (outside the CDR3, taken from reference TRBV19 and TRBJ2-7): DGGITQSPKYLFRKEGQNVTLSCEQNLNHDAMYWYRQDPGQGLRLIYYSQIVNDFQKGDIAEGYSVSREKKESFPLTVTSAQKNPTAFYLCASSIGQGFDEQYFGPGTRLTVT.

This clone has only a few counts. The V and J genes are TRBV6-6 and TRBJ1-5; maybe TRBD1 (6 bases). The CDR3 contains 14 residues. With 2 bases removed from V and 7 bases from J, the gap between germline ends came to 12 bases. Germline CDR1 MNHNY, CDR2 SVGAGI (reference sequence). The CDR3 loop reads CASSYPGDVQPQHF. The CDR3 region has the DNA TGTGCCAGCAGTTACCCAGGGGATGTCCAGCCCCAGCATTTT.

The V gene is TRBV5-1, the J gene TRBJ2-7; D unresolved. This CDR3 contains 13 residues. Germline assignment: CDR1 SGHRS and CDR2 YFSETQ. V lost 0 bases and J lost 6, with 10 bases in between. Here the CDR3 reads CASSLDLVFEQYF. The CDR3 DNA follows: TGCGCCAGCAGCTTGGACTTAGTTTTCGAGCAGTACTTC. Drawing the rest from reference TRBV5-1 and TRBJ2-7, the complete variable domain is KAGVTQTPRYLIKTRGQQVTLSCSPISGHRSVSWYQQTPGQGLQFLFEYFSETQRNKGNFPGRFSGRQFSNSRSEMNVSTLELGDSALYLCASSLDLVFEQYFGPGTRLTVT.

The chain employs TRBV2 and TRBJ1-6, with D possibly TRBD1 on 6 matching bases. Trimming removed 3 bases at V and 7 bases at J, with 10 bases between. CDR3 length equals 14 residues. CDR1 SNHLY and CDR2 FYNNEI come from the germline V gene. The CDR3 loop is CASSDRQGNSPLHF. CDR3 coding DNA: TGTGCCAGCAGTGACCGGCAGGGGAATTCACCCCTCCACTTT.

This rearrangement joins TRBV5-6 to TRBJ2-5; 10 nucleotides line up with TRBD1. Germline CDR1 SGHDT, CDR2 YYEEEE. The trim removed 4 bases at V and 5 bases at J, leaving 8 bases unmatched. The length of the CDR3 is 15 residues. CDR3 bases: TGTGCCAGCAGCCGGGACAGGGGCTGGGGGGAGACCCAGTACTTC. This sequence encodes CASSRDRGWGETQYF.

About this clone itself: Other nucleotide sequences from this sample produce the same CDR3. The gene calls are TRBV19 and TRBJ1-1, with D uncertain. CDR3 length equals 15 residues. Germline loops: CDR1 LNHDA, CDR2 SQIVND (reference sequence). The germline V and J ends were trimmed by 7 bases and 2 bases, with 17 bases remaining between them. CDR3: CASIPEPGRNTEAFF. The CDR3, as DNA: TGTGCCAGTATCCCCGAGCCGGGGAGAAACACTGAAGCTTTCTTT.

CDR3 sequence: CASSLGQGWEDTQYF. The CDR3 DNA follows: TGTGCCAGCAGCTTGGGACAGGGTTGGGAAGATACGCAGTATTTT. The chain employs TRBV11-3 and TRBJ2-3; TRBD1 matches at 9 bases. This CDR3 comprises 15 residues. In germline, CDR1 is SGHNT, CDR2 YENEEA. Losses at the gene ends were 3 bases for V and 5 bases for J; bases not matched to a gene: 6.

The rearrangement uses TRBV21-1 and TRBJ1-1; TRBD1 reflects the table's D call only, with no check against the DNA. TRBV21-1 is marked as a pseudogene. The CDR3 is 18 residues long. CDR3 in amino acids: CASSSLRDREGENTEAFF. The CDR3 DNA follows: TGTGCCAGCAGCTCACTCCGGGACAGGGAAGGGGAGAACACTGAAGCTTTCTTT.

V is TRBV28 and J is TRBJ2-7; 9 positions match TRBD1. Trimming cost V 1 base and J 5 bases; bases outside gene matches: 9. From germline, CDR1 is MDHEN and CDR2 SYDVKM. The CDR3 extends over 16 amino acids. CDR3 in DNA: TGTGCCAGCAGTTTATCCTACCGGGACAGGGTCGACGAGCAGTACTTC. Translated: CASSLSYRDRVDEQYF. The entire variable domain, with the rest obtained from reference TRBV28 and TRBJ2-7, is as follows: DVKVTQSSRYLVKRTGEKVFLECVQDMDHENMFWYRQDPGLGLRLIYFSYDVKMKEKGDIPEGYSVSREKKERFSLILESASTNQTSMYLCASSLSYRDRVDEQYFGPGTRLTVT.

This sequence joins TRBV18 and TRBJ1-5; 12 bases map to TRBD1. J was trimmed by 5 bases and V by 4 bases; bases with no gene match: 9. The germline V gene has CDR1 KGHSH and CDR2 LQKENI. This CDR3 has 17 amino acids. CDR3 in amino acids: CASSHLGTGGDDQPQHF. CDR3 bases: TGTGCCAGCTCACACCTAGGGACAGGGGGCGATGATCAGCCCCAGCATTTT.

The chain joins TRBV11-2 to TRBJ1-1; TRBD1 might be the D (5 bases). The CDR3 totals 16 residues. The V end was cut by 0 bases, the J end by 3 bases, with 14 bases between. Germline assignment: CDR1 SGHAT and CDR2 FQNNGV. CDR3 DNA: TGTGCCAGCAGCTTAGATCCCGGGGGACGGGACACTGAAGCTTTCTTT. It encodes CASSLDPGGRDTEAFF.

V gene TRBV14 combines with J gene TRBJ2-4; 12 nucleotides agree with TRBD2. In germline, CDR1 is SGHDN, CDR2 FVKESK. This CDR3 has 19 amino acids. The V segment lost 0 bases and the J segment 3 bases; nucleotides outside the gene matches: 9. The CDR3 DNA reads as TGTGCCAGCAGCCAAGATACGAGACTAGCGGGGGCCCTCAAAAACATTCAGTACTTC. This gives the protein CASSQDTRLAGALKNIQYF.

The chain joins TRBV11-2 to TRBJ2-7, with D maybe TRBD2 (6 bases). The CDR3 is 14 amino acids. The germline V gene has CDR1 SGHAT and CDR2 FQNNGV. The V end was cut by 4 bases, the J end by 2 bases, with 12 bases between. DNA for the CDR3: TGTGCCAGCAGCTCGTCATGGGGGGCCTACGAGCAGTACTTC. It codes for CASSSSWGAYEQYF.

The chain uses TRBV19 and TRBJ1-1; 7 nucleotides agree with TRBD1. Per germline, CDR1 LNHDA and CDR2 SQIVND (reference sequence). V was pared by 5 bases and J by 6 bases, with 12 bases of the junction left unmatched. The CDR3 length is 15 residues. CDR3 sequence: CASSSPDRFRPEAFF. The CDR3 DNA is TGTGCCAGTAGTTCCCCGGACAGGTTTAGGCCTGAAGCTTTCTTT.

The chain combines TRBV30 with TRBJ1-1; 9 bases are a match to TRBD1. Trimming removed 3 bases from V and 3 bases from J; junction bases left unmatched: 23. Germline CDR1 reads GTSNPN; CDR2 reads SVGIG (reference sequence). The CDR3 extends over 20 amino acids. CDR3 residues: CAWSSSRDRVLITLDTEAFF. The CDR3 bases are TGTGCCTGGAGCTCCTCCCGGGACAGGGTTTTGATTACGCTCGACACTGAAGCTTTCTTT.

Here the CDR3 reads CASSPRSRPYEQYF. DNA for the CDR3: TGTGCCAGCAGTCCTAGATCTAGACCCTACGAGCAGTACTTC. The chain has TRBV6-5 and TRBJ2-7; D is unclear. CDR1 is MNHEY, CDR2 SVGAGI, per germline. V lost 5 bases and J lost 2, with 13 bases in between. This CDR3 is 14 amino acids long.

The chain employs TRBV4-1 and TRBJ2-2; 8 nucleotides match TRBD1. V lost 5 bases, J lost 9 bases, and 11 bases stayed unmatched. Germline CDR1 and CDR2: MGHRA and YSYEKL. The CDR3 is 15 amino acids. The CDR3 region is CASSSDRGSERELFF. The DNA of the CDR3 is TGCGCCAGCAGCTCCGACAGGGGCTCCGAACGGGAGCTGTTTTTT.

DNA for the CDR3: TGTGCCACCAGCAGTGCGGGACGGTCTAACTATGGCTACACCTTC. Translated, it gives CATSSAGRSNYGYTF. The chain recombines TRBV15 with TRBJ1-2; TRBD1 might be the D (5 bases). V was clipped by 3 bases and J by 0 bases, with 11 bases between them. The germline CDR1 and CDR2 sequences are LNHNV and YYDKDF (reference sequence). The CDR3 runs to 15 residues. Full variable domain (missing parts from reference TRBV15 and TRBJ1-2): DAMVIQNPRYQVTQFGKPVTLSCSQTLNHNVMYWYQQKSSQAPKLLFHYYDKDFNNEADTPDNFQSRRPNTSFCFLDIRSPGLGDTAMYLCATSSAGRSNYGYTFGSGTRLTVV.

This clone was seen a handful of times. The genes are TRBV4-3 and TRBJ2-6; D perhaps matches TRBD2 (6 bases). Germline CDR1 and CDR2: LGHNA and YSLEER. This CDR3 comprises 16 residues. V lost 4 bases, J lost 2 bases, and 12 bases lay in between. The CDR3 DNA is TGCGCCAGCAGCCTCAAGGCGGGAACTGGGGCCAACGTCCTGACTTTC. Amino acid sequence: CASSLKAGTGANVLTF.

The sample holds a few counts of this clone. The rearrangement links TRBV6-5 to TRBJ2-1; no reliable D call. Germline CDR1 is MNHEY and CDR2 is SVGAGI. The CDR3 sequence is 15 residues long. With 6 bases removed from V and 0 bases from J, the gap between germline ends came to 12 bases. The CDR3 DNA reads TGTGCCAGCAGCTCCACGAGAAGCTCCTACAATGAGCAGTTCTTC. This translates into CASSSTRSSYNEQFF.

CDR3: CATSSKRGKLDTQYF. CDR3 sequence (DNA): TGTGCCACCAGCAGTAAGCGGGGGAAATTAGATACGCAGTATTTT. The J gene is TRBJ2-3, the V gene TRBV15; 8 nucleotides match TRBD2. CDR1 and CDR2 (germline): LNHNV, YYDKDF (reference sequence). CDR3 length equals 15 residues. V was pared by 3 bases and J by 5 bases, with 7 bases of the junction left unmatched.

CDR3 amino acids: CASSKPKVWDRENSPLHF. DNA of the CDR3: TGTGCCAGCAGCAAACCTAAGGTCTGGGACAGGGAGAATTCACCCCTCCACTTT. This chain links TRBV21-1 with TRBJ1-6; the D segment call TRBD1 is taken from the table without a DNA check. TRBV21-1 is shown as a pseudogene. The CDR3 is made up of 18 amino acids.

The chain couples TRBV5-1 to TRBJ1-1; 7 bases agree with TRBD1. This CDR3 has 14 amino acids. After removal of 4 bases from V and 1 base from J, the junction contained 4 bases not matched to a gene. Germline CDR1 reads SGHRS; CDR2 reads YFSETQ. CDR3 in DNA: TGCGCCAGCAGCGCTGACAGGGCGAACACTGAAGCTTTCTTT. It yields the protein CASSADRANTEAFF.

The chain carries TRBV28 and TRBJ2-2, with a weak D call TRBD1 (6 bases). The germline V gene has CDR1 MDHEN and CDR2 SYDVKM. Trimming took 6 bases from V and 9 from J, leaving 8 bases between them. This CDR3 is 11 amino acids long. The CDR3 DNA reads as TGTGCCAGCAGGGGGGCGAGGGAGCTGTTTTTT. Protein: CASRGARELFF.

In its sample, this clone was seen a few times. This chain joins TRBV28 and TRBJ2-5; a possible D gene is TRBD1 (6 bases). The DNA end favors TRBJ2-7, so the J call may be wrong. Germline V gives CDR1 MDHEN, CDR2 SYDVKM. This CDR3 has 18 amino acids. The DNA of the CDR3 is TGTGCCAGCAGTCCAATCCCGGGACACCGCAGGAGCTCCTACGAGCAGTACTTC. Translating gives CASSPIPGHRRSSYEQYF.

This chain links TRBV9 with TRBJ2-1; 7 bases match TRBD2. This CDR3 has 14 amino acids. The ends lost 6 bases at V and 6 bases at J; junction bases unmatched: 9. In germline, CDR1 is SGDLS, CDR2 YYNGEE. The DNA for the CDR3 is TGTGCCAGCACCGGGGGGTTATTCCGCAATGAGCAGTTCTTC. Amino acids: CASTGGLFRNEQFF.

This clone was picked up one time. The CDR3 nucleotides are TGTGCCAGCAGTTTATTTGTCCTGGGGCTACAGGGTTATGAAAAACTGTTTTTT. Residues: CASSLFVLGLQGYEKLFF. This rearrangement joins TRBV27 to TRBJ1-4, with D perhaps matching TRBD1 (6 bases). The ends were cut back, 1 base at V and 6 bases at J, with 21 bases in the middle. The CDR3 length is 18 residues. Germline CDR1 MNHEY, CDR2 SMNVEV (reference sequence). The entire variable domain, with the rest obtained from reference TRBV27 and TRBJ1-4, is as follows: EAQVTQNPRYLITVTGKKLTVTCSQNMNHEYMSWYRQDPGLGLRQIYYSMNVEVTDKGDVPEGYKVSRKEKRNFPLILESPSPNQTSLYFCASSLFVLGLQGYEKLFFGSGTQLSVL.

The chain links TRBV9 to TRBJ1-2; D unclear. This CDR3 has 15 amino acids. The germline gives CDR1 SGDLS, CDR2 YYNGEE. With 3 bases removed from V and 4 bases from J, the gap between germline ends came to 16 bases. The CDR3 spells CASSAQFSAGYGYTF. Here the CDR3 DNA reads TGTGCCAGCAGCGCCCAATTCTCGGCAGGCTATGGCTACACCTTC.